The 3 T cell receptor beta chains given below trace back to one sample, sequenced in a study of blood T cell repertoires in COVID-19 (dated by TCRdb to 2020 to 2022). Library preparation used the immunoSEQ multiplex PCR assay. TCRdb limited this immuneACCESS table to in-frame rearrangements with V and J called. A share of clones is missing; checked studies link under half to unresolved V genes, and the rest is unexplained. In this sample the table shows approximately 440,000 clones, approximately 89% of which occur a single time. The ten most abundant clones make up roughly 12% of the sample. Input material: peripheral blood. These receptor sequences come from a woman between 45 and 60 years old with COVID-19, enrolled during active disease.

The rearrangement joins TRBV28 to TRBJ2-7; D not resolved. This CDR3 region has 11 residues. CDR1 and CDR2 (germline): MDHEN, SYDVKM. Trimming took 5 bases from V and 6 from J, leaving 8 bases between them. The CDR3, as DNA: TGTGCCAGCAGTATCCGGAGCGAGCAGTACTTC. As protein: CASSIRSEQYF.

The chain joins TRBV6-5 to TRBJ2-7; weak D call: TRBD1 (6 bases). Germline assignment: CDR1 MNHEY and CDR2 SVGAGI. There are 13 residues in the CDR3. Trimming shortened V by 9 bases and J by 1 base, and 13 bases separated the two germline ends. For the CDR3, the DNA is TGTGCCAGTAGGGGGTCGGCGTCCTACGAGCAGTACTTC. Protein product: CASRGSASYEQYF.

The chain links TRBV2 to TRBJ2-7; 14 nucleotides match TRBD2. This CDR3 has 17 amino acids. Germline values: CDR1 SNHLY, CDR2 FYNNEI. V shed 5 bases, J shed 0 bases, and the junction held 6 bases outside the gene matches. The CDR3 region is CASSRGLAGATSYEQYF. The CDR3 DNA sequence: TGTGCCAGCAGTAGGGGACTAGCGGGGGCCACCTCCTACGAGCAGTACTTC.